A selection of T cell receptor beta chains follows, all from one sample in a study of CD8 T cells in ankylosing spondylitis. TCRdb redid the calling of the 5' RACE reads with MiXCR, one entry per CDR3 protein. Of 150,000 to 200,000 distinct CDR3 sequences listed, 10% to 15% are singletons. The sample was blood, either unsorted or a sorted T cell fraction (not recorded which). Receptors originate from a female donor with ankylosing spondylitis or in good health (not recorded which). The CDR3 runs from the conserved cysteine through the conserved F or W. The size field is filled for only some rows; it gives once, few, many or a size class.

J,V,size,CDR3
TRBJ1-2,TRBV9,few,CASSGTGVRSYGYTF
TRBJ2-2,TRBV5-1,many,CAIPKTDTGELFF
TRBJ2-7,TRBV7-3,-,CASSSGGGHEQYF
TRBJ2-5,TRBV12-3/TRBV12-4,once,CASSFPGAGLEGETQYF
TRBJ2-7,TRBV27,many,CASSLTSGNGEQYF
TRBJ1-5,TRBV28,many,CASSFAKVYSNQPQHF
TRBJ2-7,TRBV20-1,many,CSAREYLSYEQYF
TRBJ2-2,TRBV18,-,CASSPVGQAVGELFF
TRBJ2-1,TRBV28,few,CASSLVGPHYNEQFF
TRBJ2-3,TRBV29-1,many,CSVLGGRTDTQYF
TRBJ1-3,TRBV12-3/TRBV12-4,many,CASSGRRNTIYF
TRBJ2-3,TRBV20-1,-,CSASSGAPGATQYF
TRBJ1-1,TRBV28,many,CASSLGGYMNTEAFF
TRBJ1-1,TRBV5-1,many,CASSPTGMWVTEAFF
TRBJ2-7,TRBV19,few,CASSTESGGAVYEQYF
TRBJ2-1,TRBV20-1,many,CSAREGGILNEQFF
TRBJ2-4,TRBV7-9,many,CASSLGTGTGKNIQYF
TRBJ1-5,TRBV19,-,CASSMPGQNYQPQHF